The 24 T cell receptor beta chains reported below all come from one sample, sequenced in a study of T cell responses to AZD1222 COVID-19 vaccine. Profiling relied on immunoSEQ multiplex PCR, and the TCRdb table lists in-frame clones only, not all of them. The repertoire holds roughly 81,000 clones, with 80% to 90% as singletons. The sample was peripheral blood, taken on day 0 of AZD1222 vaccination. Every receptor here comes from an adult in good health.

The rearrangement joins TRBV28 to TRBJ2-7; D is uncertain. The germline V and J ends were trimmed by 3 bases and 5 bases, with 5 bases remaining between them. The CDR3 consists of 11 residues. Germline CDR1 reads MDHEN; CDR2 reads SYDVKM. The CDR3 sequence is CASSFNNEQYF. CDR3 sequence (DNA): TGTGCCAGCAGTTTCAATAACGAGCAGTACTTC.

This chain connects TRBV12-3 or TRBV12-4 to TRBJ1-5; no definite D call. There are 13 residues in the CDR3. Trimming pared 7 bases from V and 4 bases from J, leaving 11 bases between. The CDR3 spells CASTWEGNQPQHF. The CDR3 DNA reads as TGTGCCAGCACCTGGGAGGGTAATCAGCCCCAGCATTTT.

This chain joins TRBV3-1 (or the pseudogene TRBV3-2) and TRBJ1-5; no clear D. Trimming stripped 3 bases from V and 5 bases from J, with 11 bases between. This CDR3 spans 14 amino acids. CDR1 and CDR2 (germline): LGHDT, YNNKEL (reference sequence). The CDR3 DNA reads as TGTGCCAGCAGCCATCAGTGGGGAGATCAGCCCCAGCATTTT. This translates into CASSHQWGDQPQHF.

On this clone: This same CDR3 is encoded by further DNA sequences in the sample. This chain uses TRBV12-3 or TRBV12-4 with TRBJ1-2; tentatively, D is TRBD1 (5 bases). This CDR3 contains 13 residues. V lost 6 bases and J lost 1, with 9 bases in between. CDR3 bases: TGTGCCAGCAGCCCACAGGTTAACTATGGCTACACCTTC. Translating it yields CASSPQVNYGYTF.

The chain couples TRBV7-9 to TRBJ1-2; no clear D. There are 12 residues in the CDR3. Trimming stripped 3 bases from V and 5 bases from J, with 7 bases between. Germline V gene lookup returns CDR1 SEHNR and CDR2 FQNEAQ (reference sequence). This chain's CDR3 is CASSLSVYGYTF. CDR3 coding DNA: TGTGCCAGCAGCTTGTCAGTTTATGGCTACACCTTC.

The CDR3 region has the DNA TGTGCCAGCAGTGAGACAGGGAGGAACACTGAAGCTTTCTTT. This sequence encodes CASSETGRNTEAFF. V gene TRBV6-1 combines with J gene TRBJ1-1; 7 nucleotides match TRBD1. The CDR3 runs to 14 residues. The J segment lost 1 base and the V segment lost 3 bases, leaving 2 bases of the junction unmatched. Germline loops: CDR1 MNHNS, CDR2 SASEGT.

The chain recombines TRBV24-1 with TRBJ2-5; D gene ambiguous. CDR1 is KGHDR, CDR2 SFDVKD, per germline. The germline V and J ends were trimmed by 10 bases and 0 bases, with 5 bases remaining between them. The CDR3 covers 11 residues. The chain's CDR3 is CATSYQETQYF. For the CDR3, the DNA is TGTGCCACGTCTTACCAAGAGACCCAGTACTTC.

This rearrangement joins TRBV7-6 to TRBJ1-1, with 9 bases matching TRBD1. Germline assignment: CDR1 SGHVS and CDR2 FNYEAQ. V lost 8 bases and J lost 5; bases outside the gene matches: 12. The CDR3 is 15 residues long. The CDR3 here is CASRLGGQGMTEAFF. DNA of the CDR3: TGTGCCAGCCGCCTGGGGGGACAGGGAATGACTGAAGCTTTCTTT.

The CDR3 nucleotides are TGTGCCAGTAGTATGGACCGCGGGGCCGGGGAGCTGTTTTTT. The encoded protein is CASSMDRGAGELFF. The V call is TRBV19, the J call TRBJ2-2; tentative D call: TRBD2 (6 bases). Trimming removed 3 bases at V and 6 bases at J, with 11 bases between. The CDR3 is 14 residues long. CDR1 and CDR2 (germline): LNHDA, SQIVND (reference sequence).

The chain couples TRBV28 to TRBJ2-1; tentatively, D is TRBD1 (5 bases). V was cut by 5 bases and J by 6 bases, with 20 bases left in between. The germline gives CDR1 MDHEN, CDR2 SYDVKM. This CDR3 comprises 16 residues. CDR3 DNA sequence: TGTGCCAGCAGTCCCATCTCAGGGTTTGCGGCCAATGAGCAGTTCTTC. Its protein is CASSPISGFAANEQFF.

The CDR3 sequence is CSARGGGETQYF. The CDR3 DNA reads as TGCAGCGCCCGGGGGGGAGGAGAGACCCAGTACTTC. This sequence joins TRBV29-1 and TRBJ2-5; 8 bases are shared with TRBD2. Trimming at V came to 7 bases and at J to 4 bases, leaving 5 bases not matched to a gene. The CDR3 runs to 12 residues. Germline CDR1 SQVTM, CDR2 ANQGSEA.

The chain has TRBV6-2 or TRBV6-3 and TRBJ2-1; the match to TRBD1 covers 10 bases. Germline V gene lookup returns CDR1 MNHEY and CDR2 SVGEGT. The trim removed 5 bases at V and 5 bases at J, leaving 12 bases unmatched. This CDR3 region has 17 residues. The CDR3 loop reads CASSQRMGQGSHNEQFF. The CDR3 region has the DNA TGTGCCAGCAGTCAACGTATGGGACAGGGGAGCCACAATGAGCAGTTCTTC.

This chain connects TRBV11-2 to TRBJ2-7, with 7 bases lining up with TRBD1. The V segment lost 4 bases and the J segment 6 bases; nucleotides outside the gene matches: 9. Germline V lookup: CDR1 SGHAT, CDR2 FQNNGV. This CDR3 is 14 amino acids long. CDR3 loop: CASSSNRGVGEQYF. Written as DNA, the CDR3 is TGTGCCAGCAGCTCCAACAGGGGAGTAGGCGAGCAGTACTTC.

The CDR3 here is CASSLAFRAYEQYF. The CDR3 DNA is TGTGCCAGCAGCTTAGCGTTCAGGGCCTACGAGCAGTACTTC. The chain recombines TRBV7-6 with TRBJ2-7, with D possibly being TRBD1 (5 bases). The length of the CDR3 is 14 residues. V shed 0 bases and J shed 2 bases, with 8 bases lying between them. Germline values: CDR1 SGHVS, CDR2 FNYEAQ.

CDR3 sequence reads: CASSLREGLGGEQFF. In DNA form, the CDR3 reads TGCGCCAGCAGCCTGCGGGAGGGCCTTGGCGGTGAGCAGTTCTTC. V is TRBV4-1 and J is TRBJ2-1; TRBD2 aligns across 9 bases. Germline lookup yields CDR1 MGHRA and CDR2 YSYEKL. This CDR3 spans 15 amino acids. The V gene end was trimmed by 4 bases and the J gene end by 9 bases; junction bases not matched to a gene: 10.

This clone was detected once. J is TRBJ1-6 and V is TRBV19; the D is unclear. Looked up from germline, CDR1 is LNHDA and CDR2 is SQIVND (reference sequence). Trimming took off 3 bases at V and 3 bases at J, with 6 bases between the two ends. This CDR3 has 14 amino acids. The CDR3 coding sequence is TGTGCCAGTAGTATTAGCAGCTATAATTCACCCCTCCACTTT. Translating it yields CASSISSYNSPLHF.

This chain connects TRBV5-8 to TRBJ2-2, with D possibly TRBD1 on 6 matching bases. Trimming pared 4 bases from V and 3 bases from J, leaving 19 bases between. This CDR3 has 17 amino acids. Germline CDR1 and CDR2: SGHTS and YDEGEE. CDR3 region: CASSTPRSGADTGELFF. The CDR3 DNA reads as TGTGCCAGCAGCACCCCCCGCTCAGGGGCCGACACCGGGGAGCTGTTTTTT. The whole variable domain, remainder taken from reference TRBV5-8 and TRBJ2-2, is EAGVTQSPTHLIKTRGQQATLRCSPISGHTSVYWYQQALGLGLQFLLWYDEGEERNRGNFPPRFSGRQFPNYSSELNVNALELEDSALYLCASSTPRSGADTGELFFGEGSRLTVL.

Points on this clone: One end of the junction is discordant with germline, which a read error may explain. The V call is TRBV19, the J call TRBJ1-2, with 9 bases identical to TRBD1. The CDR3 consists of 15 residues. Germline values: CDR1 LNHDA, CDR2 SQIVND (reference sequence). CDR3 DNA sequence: TGTGCCAGTAGCATAGGACAGGGGCACCTCTATGGCTACACCTTC. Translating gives CASSIGQGHLYGYTF.

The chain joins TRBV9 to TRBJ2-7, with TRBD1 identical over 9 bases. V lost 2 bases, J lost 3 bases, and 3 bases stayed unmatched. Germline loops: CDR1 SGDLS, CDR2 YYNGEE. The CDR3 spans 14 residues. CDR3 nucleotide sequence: TGTGCCAGCAGCGTCGGGACAGGGATCTACGAGCAGTACTTC. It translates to CASSVGTGIYEQYF. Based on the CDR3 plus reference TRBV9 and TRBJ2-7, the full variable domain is DSGVTQTPKHLITATGQRVTLRCSPRSGDLSVYWYQQSLDQGLQFLIQYYNGEERAKGNILERFSAQQFPDLHSELNLSSLELGDSALYFCASSVGTGIYEQYFGPGTRLTVT.

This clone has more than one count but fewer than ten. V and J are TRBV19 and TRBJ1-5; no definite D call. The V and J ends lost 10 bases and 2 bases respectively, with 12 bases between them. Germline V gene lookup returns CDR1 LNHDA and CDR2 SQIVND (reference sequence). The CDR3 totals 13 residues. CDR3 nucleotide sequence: TGTGCCACCCAGTGGGAGGGCAATCAGCCCCAGCATTTT. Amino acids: CATQWEGNQPQHF.

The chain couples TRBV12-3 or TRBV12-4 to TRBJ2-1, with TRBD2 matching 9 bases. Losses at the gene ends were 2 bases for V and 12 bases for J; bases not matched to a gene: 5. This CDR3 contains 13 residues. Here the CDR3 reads CASSLLREGLQFF. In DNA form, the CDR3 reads TGTGCCAGCAGTTTATTGCGGGAGGGCCTGCAGTTCTTC.

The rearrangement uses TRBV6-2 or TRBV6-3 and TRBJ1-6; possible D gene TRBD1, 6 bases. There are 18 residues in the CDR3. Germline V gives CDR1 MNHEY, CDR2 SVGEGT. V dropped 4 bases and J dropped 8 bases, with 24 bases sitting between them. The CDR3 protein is CASSFSLGQGSVDSPLHF. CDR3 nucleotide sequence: TGTGCCAGCAGTTTCTCGCTCGGGCAGGGGTCCGTCGATTCACCCCTCCACTTT.

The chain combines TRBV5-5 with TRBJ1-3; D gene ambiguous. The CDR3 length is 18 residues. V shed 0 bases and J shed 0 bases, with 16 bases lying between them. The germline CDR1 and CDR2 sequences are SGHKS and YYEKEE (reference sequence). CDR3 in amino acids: CASSLVRRDGFSGNTIYF. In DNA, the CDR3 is TGTGCCAGCAGCTTGGTCCGGAGAGATGGATTCTCTGGAAACACCATATATTTT.

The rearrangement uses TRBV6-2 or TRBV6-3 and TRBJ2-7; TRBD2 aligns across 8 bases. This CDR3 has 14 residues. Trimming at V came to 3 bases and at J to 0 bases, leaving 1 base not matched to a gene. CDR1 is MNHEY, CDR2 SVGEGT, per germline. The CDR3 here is CASSYSGVSYEQYF. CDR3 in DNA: TGTGCCAGCAGTTATAGCGGGGTCTCCTACGAGCAGTACTTC.